Presented here are 15 T cell receptor beta chains from one specimen sequenced in a study of cytomegalovirus exposure and HLA in healthy donors. Repertoires were generated with immunoSEQ multiplex PCR, while TCRdb's copy carries only in-frame clones and drops some. The sample lists approximately 260,000 clones, 70% to 90% occurring once. The sample consisted of PBMCs. The receptor set was obtained from a woman aged 18-35 years in good health and CMV-seronegative.

There are a few counts of this clone. The chain recombines TRBV15 with TRBJ1-2, with D possibly TRBD1 on 6 matching bases. In germline, CDR1 is LNHNV, CDR2 YYDKDF (reference sequence). There are 14 residues in the CDR3. V was cut by 5 bases and J by 0 bases, with 10 bases left in between. Written as DNA, the CDR3 is TGTGCCACCAGCGTAAGACAGGCTAACTATGGCTACACCTTC. This encodes CATSVRQANYGYTF.

On this clone: Different DNA sequences within this sample yield the same CDR3. This chain links TRBV27 with TRBJ1-5, with no clear D. CDR1 and CDR2 from the germline V gene are MNHEY and SMNVEV (reference sequence). CDR3 length: 13 residues. The ends were cut back, 1 base at V and 7 bases at J, with 8 bases in the middle. This CDR3 is CASSLWGGQPQHF. CDR3 DNA: TGTGCCAGCAGTTTATGGGGAGGCCAGCCCCAGCATTTT.

The DNA of the CDR3 is TGTGCCAGCACCTTGGCAGGGGGCTTAGATACGCAGTATTTT. Translation gives CASTLAGGLDTQYF. The chain recombines TRBV6-1 with TRBJ2-3, with 8 nucleotides matching TRBD1. J gave up 5 bases and V 7 bases, and 8 bases lay outside the gene matches. Germline-derived CDR1 and CDR2 are MNHNS and SASEGT. The CDR3 runs to 14 residues.

J is TRBJ2-7 and V is TRBV5-4, with a tentative D call TRBD1 (6 bases). V gave up 1 base and J gave up 4 bases, with 15 bases separating them. CDR1 SGHNT and CDR2 YYREEE come from the germline V gene (reference sequence). The CDR3 runs to 15 residues. CDR3 DNA: TGTGCCAGCAGCTTGCCTACAGGGAACAAATACGAGCAGTACTTC. It specifies CASSLPTGNKYEQYF.

The chain couples TRBV6-1 to TRBJ1-1; 7 bases line up with TRBD1. V shed 4 bases, J shed 0 bases, and the junction held 5 bases outside the gene matches. The CDR3 has 15 amino acids. Germline V gives CDR1 MNHNS, CDR2 SASEGT. CDR3 bases: TGTGCCAGCAGTGTAACGGGACAGTTGAACACTGAAGCTTTCTTT. Translating gives CASSVTGQLNTEAFF.

The gene calls are TRBV7-3 and TRBJ2-2, with 8 bases identical to TRBD1. J was trimmed by 7 bases and V by 5 bases; bases with no gene match: 12. This CDR3 contains 16 residues. Germline-derived CDR1 and CDR2 are SGHTA and FQGTGA. The CDR3 DNA reads TGTGCCAGCAGCACAAACGGACAGGGCTCTGTCGGGGAGCTGTTTTTT. It is translated as CASSTNGQGSVGELFF.

V gene TRBV7-2 combines with J gene TRBJ2-2, with TRBD2 matching 7 bases. This CDR3 contains 16 residues. Germline V gene lookup returns CDR1 SGHTA and CDR2 FQGNSA. V lost 3 bases to trimming and J lost 4 bases; unmatched junction nucleotides: 8. The CDR3: CASSFRGGAVTGELFF. The CDR3 DNA follows: TGTGCCAGCAGCTTTAGGGGAGGGGCGGTCACCGGGGAGCTGTTTTTT.

This clone was recorded only once. The rearrangement uses TRBV21-1 and TRBJ2-1; TRBD1, the table's D call, lacks a check against the DNA. TRBV21-1 is labeled a pseudogene. The CDR3 covers 17 residues. CDR3 amino acids: CASSKFSGTGAYNEQFF. As DNA, the CDR3 is TGTGCCAGCAGCAAGTTCTCCGGGACAGGGGCCTACAATGAGCAGTTCTTC.

This clone came up a few times. Germline is not matched at one junction end, which may reflect a read error. This chain links TRBV6-1 with TRBJ2-4; 7 bases match TRBD1. The CDR3 loop spans 12 amino acids. Germline assignment: CDR1 MNHNS and CDR2 SASEGT. CDR3 sequence (DNA): TGTGCCAGCAGGGGGACAGCGGAGTCGCCGAACTTC. Translation: CASRGTAESPNF.

The chain links TRBV2 to TRBJ1-2; D remains unclear. Germline V lookup: CDR1 SNHLY, CDR2 FYNNEI. V shed 7 bases and J shed 0 bases, with 12 bases lying between them. This CDR3 has 14 residues. The CDR3 DNA sequence: TGTGCCAGCATCCCTAGGCCATCTAACTATGGCTACACCTTC. This sequence encodes CASIPRPSNYGYTF.

This sequence joins TRBV7-2 and TRBJ2-7; D may be TRBD2 (5 bases). The CDR3 extends over 12 amino acids. V lost 5 bases and J 3 bases, leaving 8 bases between the germline ends. Per germline, CDR1 SGHTA and CDR2 FQGNSA. DNA for the CDR3: TGTGCCAGCAGCGCCCGGGGCTACGAGCAGTACTTC. It specifies CASSARGYEQYF.

In the case of this clone: The sample holds other DNA sequences that translate to the same CDR3. The chain links TRBV18 to TRBJ1-5; D possibly corresponds to TRBD1 (6 bases). V shed 2 bases and J shed 4 bases, with 12 bases lying between them. Germline assignment: CDR1 KGHSH and CDR2 LQKENI. The CDR3 is 15 residues long. DNA of the CDR3: TGTGCCAGCTCACCAATAGGGCAGGGGAATCAGCCCCAGCATTTT. Its protein product is CASSPIGQGNQPQHF.

This chain joins TRBV30 and TRBJ1-5, with 8 positions matching TRBD1. CDR3 length: 14 amino acids. Looked up from germline, CDR1 is GTSNPN and CDR2 is SVGIG (reference sequence). J lost 6 bases, V lost 3 bases, and 7 bases had no gene match. The CDR3, as DNA: TGTGCCTGGAGGGGGCAGGGGGCAAGTCAGCCCCAGCATTTT. Translation gives CAWRGQGASQPQHF.

This clone showed up just once. The rearrangement joins TRBV19 to TRBJ2-6; D gene ambiguous. CDR1 is LNHDA, CDR2 SQIVND, per germline (reference sequence). The CDR3 loop spans 14 amino acids. Trimming stripped 1 base from V and 2 bases from J, with 3 bases between. The CDR3 nucleotides are TGTGCCAGTAGTATAGCGGCTGGGGCCAACGTCCTGACTTTC. Protein sequence: CASSIAAGANVLTF. The full variable domain, its missing parts supplied by reference TRBV19 and TRBJ2-6, is DGGITQSPKYLFRKEGQNVTLSCEQNLNHDAMYWYRQDPGQGLRLIYYSQIVNDFQKGDIAEGYSVSREKKESFPLTVTSAQKNPTAFYLCASSIAAGANVLTFGAGSRLTVL.

This clone showed up just once. This chain connects TRBV10-2 to TRBJ1-5, with D uncertain. Germline assignment: CDR1 WSHSY and CDR2 SAAADI. V was trimmed by 2 bases and J by 7 bases, leaving 9 bases between them. The CDR3 spans 13 residues. As DNA, the CDR3 is TGCGCCAGCAGTGAGAGGAGGGAACAGCCCCAGCATTTT. This sequence encodes CASSERREQPQHF.